The source of this T cell receptor beta chain is a study of the immune and genomic landscape of osteosarcoma (TCRdb year 2020). With respect to the entire study: The overall cohort included about 51 pediatric and adult patients with high-grade osteosarcoma, and the median age at diagnosis was 25 to 35 years (range about 5-90). An explanation for the limited clinical activity of immune checkpoint inhibitors in osteosarcoma was sought in the study. TCR sequencing results were integrated with transcriptome, protein array and immunostaining data to characterize the osteosarcoma immunogenomic landscape. The study profiled osteosarcoma specimens with whole genome, RNA and T-cell receptor sequencing plus immunohistochemistry and reverse phase protein arrays to define immunogenic potential. Each of a few patients provided a couple of samples from the same tumor site. The cohort was enriched for poor-risk disease, as unfavorable pathologic response to standard therapy was shown in 73% of the cohort and over 65% of the cohort were deceased. Patients in the overall cohort were around 60% male, and 70% to 85% presented with localized disease at diagnosis. The paper as a whole reports these results and caveats: Along with the frozen tumor specimens, matched blood was collected from just a couple of patients. The clonality benchmarks were taken from external normal skin and healthy peripheral blood data instead of from matched normal tissue. Productive TCR clonality was found to be low overall, with an average of 0.09 and a maximum of 0.3, which suggested limited T-cell clonal expansion. Because osteosarcoma is rare and all possible samples were collected, sample size was not determined by any statistical method. Higher TCR productive clonality was observed in the immune-hot C3 cluster than in the cold C1 cluster, although TCR productive clonality remained low overall. In five cases a single hyperexpanded clone dominated the repertoire, and each of those five cases had fewer than 100 T-cell clonotypes.

Comments on this clone: The target of this receptor is not known. No clone much larger than this one lies a single base away; base qualities are absent.

TCR beta chain CDR3 regions were immunosequenced with the ImmunoSEQ Assay (Adaptive Biotechnologies). The paper's data handling went like this. The ImmunoSEQ Analyzer platform was used to export TCRB rearrangements, read counts, read proportions and gene usage. T-cell clonality was calculated on productive rearrangements as 1 minus Pielou's evenness. Clonal space homeostasis binned clonotypes as rare, small, medium, large or hyperexpanded (0.01 to 1 of the repertoire). TCR productive clonality was compared across immune clusters C1, C2 and C3 using the Wilcoxon rank sum test. Here the immuneACCESS table is served through TCRdb, limited to in-frame sequences with V and J called. Missing clones are a known gap in these copies; in checked studies unresolved V genes cover under half, and the rest lacks a known reason. That table furnishes V, J and clone size, whereas the DNA furnished D and trimming. The sample records about 5,100 clones, over 70% of which are singletons. The ten top clones hold 6.2% of the sample.

CDR1 MDHEN and CDR2 SYDVKM were looked up in the germline V gene. The CDR3, cysteine through phenylalanine, is 14 amino acids long. Only the CDR3 DNA is retained, 42 bases long and in frame from the first base. V lost 3 bases and J lost 1 base; the stretch between them is 9 bases long. The tumors sampled were post-treatment primary, local recurrence and metastasis specimens taken from patients with a poor prognosis. The chain employs TRBV28 and TRBJ2-5, with TRBD2 tentatively as D gene (6 bases match). This receptor was taken from a human donor with osteosarcoma. The specimen sequenced was osteosarcoma tumor tissue from the lung. The nucleotide sequence reads TGTGCCAGCAGTTTTTTCGGGGGCCAAGAGACCCAGTACTTC. This codes for CASSFFGGQETQYF.